This entry is about one TCR beta chain. Germline trimming cut 3 bases from V and 5 bases from J; bases unmatched to any gene: 7. The CDR3 has 15 amino acids. From germline, CDR1 is SGHNT and CDR2 YYREEE (reference sequence). Clones were sequenced by immunoSEQ multiplex PCR, and TCRdb holds only the in-frame ones, with some missing. The sample holds over 200,000 clones; approximately 87% are singletons and the top ten take about 11%. These data come from a study of Ad26.COV2.S vaccination and SARS-CoV-2 variants. Overall study: Among those in the COV1001 Ad26.COV2.S trial arm was the donor. Ad26.COV2.S was injected intramuscularly once or twice, 56 days apart.

Sample treatment: around 19 received Ad26.COV2.S at low or high dose, single or two shots; about 5 received placebo; per-sample allocation not given. Specimens were obtained on day 63 following the first vaccine or placebo injection. This sequence was found in a person between 18 and 65 years old who received the Ad26.COV2.S COVID-19 vaccine or a placebo. This chain links TRBV5-4 with TRBJ2-7, with 11 bases aligning to TRBD1. The sequences come from peripheral blood, collected in a trial of Ad26.COV2.S vaccine versus placebo. The CDR3 bases are TGTGCCAGCAGCTCGCCGGGACAGGGGGGCCACGAGCAGTACTTC. Translating gives CASSSPGQGGHEQYF.